These T cell receptor beta chains were read from a single sample in a study of cytomegalovirus exposure and HLA in healthy donors. The method was immunoSEQ multiplex PCR; TCRdb's version includes in-frame clones alone and lacks a portion of them. The sample consists of around 110,000 clones, 81% of them appearing once. Sequencing input: PBMCs. Receptors were obtained from a woman in her twenties or thirties in good health and CMV-seronegative. CDR3s include the opening cysteine and the closing phenylalanine or tryptophan. The order of the fields is V gene, clone size, CDR3 protein. A clone size is listed for some rows: how often the clone was seen (once, few, many), or a class if it is expanded.

v_gene: TRBV9
abundance: NA
CDR3aa: CASSVESGSYEQYF

v_gene: TRBV11-2
abundance: NA
CDR3aa: CASSLGAFGGSVAFF

v_gene: TRBV4-1
abundance: NA
CDR3aa: CASSQVGTSGSGADTQYF

v_gene: TRBV9
abundance: NA
CDR3aa: CASSSSGLSTDTQYF

v_gene: TRBV2
abundance: NA
CDR3aa: CASTRRDRGSETQYF

v_gene: TRBV7-9
abundance: NA
CDR3aa: CASTSGGKLFF

v_gene: TRBV5-1
abundance: NA
CDR3aa: CASSLAANEQYF

v_gene: TRBV5-4
abundance: NA
CDR3aa: CASSLWGRTSGPASYEQYF

v_gene: TRBV6-6
abundance: NA
CDR3aa: CASSYNPAGQGYEQYF

v_gene: TRBV25-1
abundance: once
CDR3aa: CASRETGLVMNEQFF

v_gene: TRBV14
abundance: NA
CDR3aa: CASSHIQRTDTQYF

v_gene: TRBV6-6
abundance: few
CDR3aa: CASKVTGGFGDTQYF

v_gene: TRBV10-1
abundance: NA
CDR3aa: CASSEGQGLETQYF

v_gene: TRBV7-6
abundance: NA
CDR3aa: CASSSTTGQTQYF

v_gene: TRBV11-2
abundance: NA
CDR3aa: CASSLEAGAIVTQYF

v_gene: TRBV30
abundance: NA
CDR3aa: CARQEGEATEAFF

v_gene: TRBV18
abundance: NA
CDR3aa: CASSLGGQETQYF

v_gene: TRBV28
abundance: NA
CDR3aa: CASNHPGLDPYEQYF

v_gene: TRBV27
abundance: once
CDR3aa: CASSYQGLNTEAFF

v_gene: TRBV7-2
abundance: NA
CDR3aa: CASSFQSGSTDTQYF

v_gene: TRBV6-6
abundance: NA
CDR3aa: CASSYYKNEQFF

v_gene: TRBV5-4
abundance: NA
CDR3aa: CASSLGTDLETQYF

v_gene: TRBV9
abundance: few
CDR3aa: CASSVLGTESYEQYF

v_gene: TRBV6-5
abundance: NA
CDR3aa: CASSYTSRGNQPQHF

v_gene: TRBV2
abundance: NA
CDR3aa: CASSDQGSGNTIYF

v_gene: TRBV9
abundance: NA
CDR3aa: CASSYSGNTIYF

v_gene: TRBV19
abundance: NA
CDR3aa: CASSPPLGVSSTDTQYF

v_gene: TRBV28
abundance: NA
CDR3aa: CASSLSWAQETQYF